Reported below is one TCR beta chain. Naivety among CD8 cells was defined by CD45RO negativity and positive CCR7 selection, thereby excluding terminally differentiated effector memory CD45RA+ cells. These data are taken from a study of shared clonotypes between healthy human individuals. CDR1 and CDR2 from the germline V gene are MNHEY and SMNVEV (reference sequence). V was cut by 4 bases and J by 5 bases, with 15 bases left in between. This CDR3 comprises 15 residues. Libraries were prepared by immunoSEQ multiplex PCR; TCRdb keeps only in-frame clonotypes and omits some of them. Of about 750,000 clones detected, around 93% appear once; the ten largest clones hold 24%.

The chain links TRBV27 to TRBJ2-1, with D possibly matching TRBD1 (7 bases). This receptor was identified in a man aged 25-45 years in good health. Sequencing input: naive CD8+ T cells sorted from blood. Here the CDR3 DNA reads TGTGCCAGCAGTTCGAACAGGGGAGGAAACAATGAGCAGTTCTTC. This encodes CASSSNRGGNNEQFF.